Given below is one TCR beta chain in context. The data derive from a study of control samples from healthy donors and cancer patients. Generated by immunoSEQ multiplex PCR, the TCRdb table keeps only in-frame clones and is missing some. The sample has about 98,000 clones; roughly 83% are singletons. From germline, CDR1 is LNHDA and CDR2 SQIVND (reference sequence). The junction had 1 base not matched to a gene; V was cut back by 7 bases and J by 6 bases. The CDR3 contains 13 residues. The origin of this receptor is a woman in her thirties in good health. The rearrangement uses TRBV19 and TRBJ1-6; 9 bases match TRBD1. The sample consisted of blood. This CDR3 reads CASMGQGNSPLHF. For the CDR3, the DNA is TGTGCCAGTATGGGACAGGGTAATTCACCCCTCCACTTT.